The T cell receptor (beta chain) under discussion was sequenced for a study of blood T cell repertoires in COVID-19. TCRdb's copy holds only in-frame clones and misses some; the assay was immunoSEQ multiplex PCR. The data show approximately 210,000 clones, with roughly 85% seen just once and around 2.2% held by the top ten. The CDR3 totals 14 residues. V gave up 4 bases and J gave up 8 bases, with 14 bases separating them. The germline CDR1 and CDR2 sequences are LNHDA and SQIVND (reference sequence). This clonotype was obtained from a young man who had recovered from COVID-19. The sample consisted of peripheral blood. The chain joins TRBV19 to TRBJ1-4, with D maybe TRBD1 (6 bases). The CDR3 is CASSRAGVGEKLFF. In nucleotides, the CDR3 is TGTGCCAGTAGTAGGGCAGGGGTCGGAGAAAAACTGTTTTTT.